The 10 T cell receptor beta chains presented below share a single source sample, sequenced in a study of blood T cell repertoires in COVID-19. Generated by immunoSEQ multiplex PCR, the TCRdb table keeps only in-frame clones and is missing some. Found here are approximately 280,000 clones, approximately 88% of them singletons; the top ten hold about 1.5%. Sequences were obtained from peripheral blood. The receptors were gathered from a human donor with COVID-19, enrolled during active disease. The donor label of this sample is uncertain.

The chain uses TRBV14 and TRBJ2-5; 7 bases align to TRBD1. Germline loops: CDR1 SGHDN, CDR2 FVKESK. V dropped 5 bases and J dropped 4; count of bases not matched to a gene: 10. The CDR3 consists of 15 residues. For the CDR3, the DNA is TGTGCCAGCAGCAGGGACCTGACAGGGAGAGAGACCCAGTACTTC. This codes for CASSRDLTGRETQYF.

The chain employs TRBV5-4 and TRBJ2-1, with 9 nucleotides matching TRBD2. With 4 bases clipped from V and 7 bases from J, the junction kept 9 bases outside the gene matches. The germline V gene has CDR1 SGHNT and CDR2 YYREEE (reference sequence). The CDR3 is 15 residues long. CDR3 nucleotides: TGTGCCAGCAGCCATTTAGCGGGAGATGAAAATGAGCAGTTCTTC. Translated: CASSHLAGDENEQFF.

The chain is built from TRBV7-2 and TRBJ2-7; 9 bases are a match to TRBD2. Germline loops: CDR1 SGHTA, CDR2 FQGNSA. The length of the CDR3 is 16 residues. V dropped 4 bases and J dropped 3; count of bases not matched to a gene: 10. CDR3 sequence reads: CASSSYTGTSNYEQYF. The CDR3 DNA reads TGTGCCAGCAGCTCCTACACCGGGACTAGCAACTACGAGCAGTACTTC.

V usage is TRBV6-5 and J usage is TRBJ2-1; TRBD2 matches at 16 bases. This CDR3 has 15 residues. Germline CDR1 MNHEY, CDR2 SVGAGI. V lost 6 bases to trimming and J lost 4 bases; unmatched junction nucleotides: 0. This chain's CDR3 is CASRGLAGGYNEQFF. In DNA form, the CDR3 reads TGTGCCAGCAGGGGACTAGCGGGAGGGTACAATGAGCAGTTCTTC.

The V gene is TRBV7-3, the J gene TRBJ2-7; D is uncertain. Trimming took off 3 bases at V and 0 bases at J, with 12 bases between the two ends. Germline-derived CDR1 and CDR2 are SGHTA and FQGTGA. The CDR3 has 15 amino acids. The CDR3 loop is CASSLGPSSSYEQYF. CDR3 coding DNA: TGTGCCAGCAGCTTGGGCCCTTCGAGCTCCTACGAGCAGTACTTC. Variable domain in full (rest from reference TRBV7-3 and TRBJ2-7): GAGVSQTPSNKVTEKGKYVELRCDPISGHTALYWYRQSLGQGPEFLIYFQGTGAADDSGLPNDRFFAVRPEGSVSTLKIQRTERGDSAVYLCASSLGPSSSYEQYFGPGTRLTVT.

The rearrangement joins TRBV7-9 to TRBJ1-1; 7 bases line up with TRBD1. CDR3 length: 15 amino acids. Trimming cost V 3 bases and J 0 bases; bases outside gene matches: 4. From germline, CDR1 is SEHNR and CDR2 FQNEAQ (reference sequence). CDR3 residues: CASSFGTVMNTEAFF. DNA for the CDR3: TGTGCCAGCAGCTTTGGGACAGTCATGAACACTGAAGCTTTCTTT. The variable domain in full, completed from reference TRBV7-9 and TRBJ1-1, reads DTGVSQNPRHKITKRGQNVTFRCDPISEHNRLYWYRQTLGQGPEFLTYFQNEAQLEKSRLLSDRFSAERPKGSFSTLEIQRTEQGDSAMYLCASSFGTVMNTEAFFGQGTRLTVV.

The gene calls are TRBV7-8 and TRBJ2-7; a possible D gene is TRBD1 (6 bases). Germline V gives CDR1 SGHVS, CDR2 FQNEAQ. This CDR3 region has 12 residues. The ends were cut back, 5 bases at V and 7 bases at J, with 12 bases in the middle. CDR3 nucleotide sequence: TGTGCCAGCAGCCAGGGGTCAGGGGAGCAGTACTTC. Translation: CASSQGSGEQYF.

V is TRBV7-3 and J is TRBJ2-3; TRBD2 matches at 7 bases. The CDR3 is made up of 17 amino acids. Per germline, CDR1 SGHTA and CDR2 FQGTGA. The junction had 14 bases not matched to a gene; V was cut back by 1 base and J by 7 bases. CDR3 nucleotide sequence: TGTGCCAGCAGCTTAAAATTCGATCGAGCGGGGAGAAATACGCAGTATTTT. It specifies CASSLKFDRAGRNTQYF.

This rearrangement joins TRBV18 to TRBJ1-1; 7 positions match TRBD1. Germline assignment: CDR1 KGHSH and CDR2 LQKENI. CDR3 length: 12 amino acids. V was clipped by 3 bases and J by 11 bases; unmatched bases: 6. This CDR3 reads CASSPIDREAFF. Written as DNA, the CDR3 is TGTGCCAGCTCACCGATAGACAGGGAGGCTTTCTTT.

The chain couples TRBV28 to TRBJ2-7; 7 bases are a match to TRBD2. This CDR3 has 12 residues. Germline V gives CDR1 MDHEN, CDR2 SYDVKM. The V and J ends lost 8 bases and 4 bases, in that order; junction bases with no gene match: 5. The CDR3 loop is CASVAGDYEQYF. The CDR3 bases are TGTGCCAGCGTCGCGGGGGATTACGAGCAGTACTTC.